Listed below are T cell receptor beta chains from one sample, sequenced in a study of lymphopenia after photon versus proton radiotherapy. Sequencing was performed with immunoSEQ multiplex PCR; in TCRdb, only in-frame clones are kept and a portion is missing. The sample gives approximately 170,000 clones, 80% to 90% of which show up once; around 5% is in the top ten. The sequenced sample was peripheral blood, obtained from a patient treated with photon-based radiotherapy. The receptor set was obtained from a man aged 45-65 years with gastric cancer. Each CDR3 is given with its conserved first and last residue. D genes are given only for firm matches. Where a row states a size, it is once, few, many or the class of an expanded clone; other rows omit it.

-,TRBV4-1,-,15,TRBJ2-1,TGCGCCAGCAGCCAAGGGGCGGGAAACTACAATGAGCAGTTCTTC,CASSQGAGNYNEQFF
-,TRBV28,-,13,TRBJ2-6,TGTGCCAGCACCCTGGCACTTTCGAGTGTCCTGACTTTC,CASTLALSSVLTF
-,TRBV5-6,once,15,TRBJ2-7,TGTGCCAGTAGCGATCCAGGGTCAATAACCTACGAGCAGTACTTC,CASSDPGSITYEQYF
-,TRBV7-9,-,15,TRBJ1-2,TGTGCCAGCAGCTTAGGATTGGACAGAGTGAGCGGCTACACCTTC,CASSLGLDRVSGYTF
-,TRBV2,-,15,TRBJ2-3,TGTGCCAGCAGTGGGCTAGCAACGGGCACAGATACGCAGTATTTT,CASSGLATGTDTQYF
-,TRBV6-4,-,15,TRBJ2-3,TGTGCCAGCAGTGATGACAGCCTTAGCACAGATACGCAGTATTTT,CASSDDSLSTDTQYF
TRBD2,TRBV27,-,17,TRBJ2-1,TGTGCCAGCAGTTTACTCGTTACTAGCGGGAGTAGGAATGAGCAGTTCTTC,CASSLLVTSGSRNEQFF
-,TRBV11-2,-,11,TRBJ2-2,TGTGCCAGCAGCGACACCGGGGAGCTGTTTTTT,CASSDTGELFF
TRBD1,TRBV2,-,14,TRBJ2-1,TGTGCCAGCAGTGTTAACAGGGGGCTTAATGAGCAGTTCTTC,CASSVNRGLNEQFF
TRBD2,TRBV7-9,once,12,TRBJ2-7,TGTGCCAGCGAGCGGGAGGCCACTGCGGTATACTTC,CASEREATAVYF
-,TRBV19,once,13,TRBJ2-7,TGTGCCAGTAGCCCAGGGGTCGCCTACGAGCAGTACTTC,CASSPGVAYEQYF
-,TRBV18,-,13,TRBJ2-2,TGTGCCAGCTCAGGCAGTGACACCGGGGAGCTGTTTTTT,CASSGSDTGELFF
-,TRBV30,once,14,TRBJ2-7,TGTGCCTGGAGTCCAGGGATTAGTGGCTACGAGCAGTACTTC,CAWSPGISGYEQYF
-,TRBV5-1,-,12,TRBJ2-2,TGCGCCAGCAGGTTTGACACCGGGGAGCTGTTTTTT,CASRFDTGELFF
-,TRBV5-1,-,14,TRBJ2-1,TGCGCCAGCAGTAGACTAGGCTCCTACAATGAGCAGTTCTTC,CASSRLGSYNEQFF
TRBD1,TRBV6-1,-,17,TRBJ1-4,TGTGCCAGCAGTGGACACAAAAGGGGGCTGGCTAATGAAAAACTGTTTTTT,CASSGHKRGLANEKLFF
-,TRBV4-1,-,15,TRBJ2-2,TGCGCCAGCAGCCAAGGCAGGGCGAACACCGGGGAGCTGTTTTTT,CASSQGRANTGELFF
-,TRBV27,once,15,TRBJ1-5,TGTGCCAGCAGTCCGCTCAGATCCGGCGGCCAGCCCCAGCATTTT,CASSPLRSGGQPQHF
-,TRBV14,-,14,TRBJ1-3,TGTGCCAGCAGCCAAGAATGGGGTATAGACACCATATATTTT,CASSQEWGIDTIYF
-,TRBV6-6,-,16,TRBJ2-1,TGTGCCAGCAGTTCCGGGGGCGTGGGGCATTACAATGAGCAGTTCTTC,CASSSGGVGHYNEQFF
TRBD2,TRBV2,few,16,TRBJ2-3,TGTGCCAGCAGTAAACGGACTAGCGGGAGCACAGATACGCAGTATTTT,CASSKRTSGSTDTQYF
-,TRBV7-9,-,15,TRBJ1-1,TGTGCCAGCAGCCCCGGGGCAAGACGGAACACTGAAGCTTTCTTT,CASSPGARRNTEAFF
-,TRBV5-6,-,15,TRBJ2-5,TGTGCCAGCAGCTTCGGGCGGACACCCCAAGAGACCCAGTACTTC,CASSFGRTPQETQYF
-,TRBV5-1,once,13,TRBJ2-1,TGCGCCAGCAGCCTCGGACAGAGTAATGAGCAGTTCTTC,CASSLGQSNEQFF
TRBD2,TRBV28,-,17,TRBJ2-3,TGTGCCAGCAGTCTAATGACTAGCGGGAGAGGCCCAGATACGCAGTATTTT,CASSLMTSGRGPDTQYF
TRBD1,TRBV5-6,-,16,TRBJ1-5,TGTGCCAGCAGCTTGTCTGCGGGACAGGGACGACAGCCCCAGCATTTT,CASSLSAGQGRQPQHF
TRBD2,TRBV5-1,-,15,TRBJ2-1,TGCGCCAGCAGAATAGCGGGAAACCCCTACAATGAGCAGTTCTTC,CASRIAGNPYNEQFF
-,TRBV27,-,16,TRBJ1-3,TGTGCCAGCAGTTCCGGACGGTCCCCCTCTGGAAACACCATATATTTT,CASSSGRSPSGNTIYF
-,TRBV5-6,-,14,TRBJ2-7,TGTGCCAGCAGCCAGCAGGGGCTCTCCTACGAGCAGTACTTC,CASSQQGLSYEQYF
-,TRBV7-9,-,15,TRBJ2-2,TGTGCCAGCAGCCACAGACTAGACAACACCGGGGAGCTGTTTTTT,CASSHRLDNTGELFF
-,TRBV15,once,12,TRBJ2-1,TGTGCCACCAGCAGGGACTCCAAGGTGCAGTTCTTC,CATSRDSKVQFF
-,TRBV7-2,-,13,TRBJ2-5,TGTGCCAGCAGCTTAGGTCTCCAAGAGACCCAGTACTTC,CASSLGLQETQYF
-,TRBV20-1,-,11,TRBJ2-3,TGCAGTGCTAGCCAAGCAGATACGCAGTATTTT,CSASQADTQYF
-,TRBV7-9,-,12,TRBJ2-7,TGTGCCAGCAGCTTAGGTGGAAGAGAGCAGTACTTC,CASSLGGREQYF
-,TRBV30,few,13,TRBJ1-5,TGTGCCTGGAGTGGACAGAACAATCAGCCCCAGCATTTT,CAWSGQNNQPQHF
-,TRBV5-1,-,15,TRBJ2-5,TGCGCCAGCAGCTTGGAAGGCAGGGGGGCAGAGACCCAGTACTTC,CASSLEGRGAETQYF
TRBD1,TRBV5-6,-,15,TRBJ2-7,TGTGCCAGCAGCTTTAGGACAGGGAAGGTTGAGGAGCAGTACTTC,CASSFRTGKVEEQYF
TRBD1,TRBV11-2,-,12,TRBJ2-1,TGTGCCAGCAGTGGACAGGGGGATGAGCAGTTCTTC,CASSGQGDEQFF
-,TRBV6-5,many,12,TRBJ1-2,TGTGCCAGCAGTCCCGGCGGCAATGGCTACACCTTC,CASSPGGNGYTF
TRBD1,TRBV5-6,once,15,TRBJ2-2,TGTGCCAGCAGCTCCGGGACAGGCCGAACCGGGGAGCTGTTTTTT,CASSSGTGRTGELFF
-,TRBV28,-,12,TRBJ2-7,TGTGCCAGCAGTTTGCCAGGCTACGAGCAGTACTTC,CASSLPGYEQYF
TRBD1,TRBV5-1,-,14,TRBJ2-7,TGCGCCAGCAGCTTGCAGGGGGAACCCTACGAGCAGTACTTC,CASSLQGEPYEQYF
TRBD1,TRBV28,-,13,TRBJ1-4,TGTGCCAGCACCAGTGGGGTTGCAGGGGGACTGTTTTTT,CASTSGVAGGLFF
-,TRBV18,-,16,TRBJ1-3,TGTGCCAGCTCAGACAGGATTATTCTTTCTGGAAACACCATATATTTT,CASSDRIILSGNTIYF
TRBD1,TRBV7-2,-,15,TRBJ1-3,TGTGCCAGCAGCTTCCCGACAGGGGGTGGAAACACCATATATTTT,CASSFPTGGGNTIYF
TRBD2,TRBV5-8,-,14,TRBJ2-7,TGTGCCAGCAGCTTTAGCGGGGGTAACTACGAGCAGTACTTC,CASSFSGGNYEQYF
-,TRBV6-5,-,14,TRBJ2-7,TGTGCCAGCAGTTACGGGGACGGAACCTACGAGCAGTACTTC,CASSYGDGTYEQYF